The 5 T cell receptor beta chains given below trace back to one sample, sequenced in a study of OX40 agonist ivuxolimab in advanced cancers. The protocol was immunoSEQ multiplex PCR, while the TCRdb copy is restricted to in-frame clones and leaves out a portion. The table shows tens of thousands of clones, with 70% to 90% occurring only once. Here the sequenced sample was CD4+ or CD8+ T cells sorted from blood, taken in a trial of the OX40 agonist ivuxolimab. The source is an adult with an advanced solid tumor such as melanoma, head and neck, liver or kidney cancer.

The chain links TRBV29-1 to TRBJ2-5; D gene ambiguous. The germline V gene has CDR1 SQVTM and CDR2 ANQGSEA. The CDR3 spans 14 residues. Trimming pared 3 bases from V and 2 bases from J, leaving 13 bases between. The CDR3 bases are TGCAGCGTTGATTTGTGGCAAAGTCAAGAGACCCAGTACTTC. This codes for CSVDLWQSQETQYF.

This sequence joins TRBV27 and TRBJ1-5; D gene uncertain. The CDR3 covers 13 residues. V lost 3 bases and J 4 bases, leaving 7 bases between the germline ends. From germline, CDR1 is MNHEY and CDR2 SMNVEV (reference sequence). The CDR3, as DNA: TGTGCCAGCAGTTTGTGGGGAAATCAGCCCCAGCATTTT. It is translated as CASSLWGNQPQHF.

A single count supports this clone. The chain has TRBV6-1 and TRBJ2-2; perhaps D is TRBD1 or TRBD2 (5 bases each). CDR1 is MNHNS and CDR2 is SASEGT in the germline V gene. V lost 0 bases and J 5 bases, leaving 10 bases between the germline ends. The CDR3 consists of 15 residues. The CDR3 DNA follows: TGTGCCAGCAGTGAAGCGGGACGTCGAACCGGGGAGCTGTTTTTT. It specifies CASSEAGRRTGELFF.

The chain joins TRBV9 to TRBJ2-7, with 7 positions matching TRBD2. Germline V gives CDR1 SGDLS, CDR2 YYNGEE. The V and J ends lost 2 bases and 5 bases, in that order; junction bases with no gene match: 7. This CDR3 has 14 residues. The chain's CDR3 is CASSVRGGSHEQYF. For the CDR3, the DNA is TGTGCCAGCAGCGTTCGCGGCGGGAGCCACGAGCAGTACTTC.

This chain connects TRBV27 to TRBJ1-2; 9 positions agree with TRBD1. This CDR3 is 15 amino acids long. V trimming: 3 bases; J trimming: 2 bases; junction bases outside the gene matches: 4. Germline V gene data show CDR1 as MNHEY and CDR2 as SMNVEV (reference sequence). CDR3 nucleotides: TGTGCCAGCAGTTTGGGACAGGGTTTAAACTATGGCTACACCTTC. Protein: CASSLGQGLNYGYTF.